This TCR beta chain emerged from a study of blood T cell repertoires in COVID-19. Across the whole study: Material from acute and convalescent COVID-19 was sourced from the United States, Italy and Spain.

Germline V gene data show CDR1 as SGHNT and CDR2 as YYREEE (reference sequence). There are 13 residues in the CDR3. The V and J ends lost 1 base and 6 bases respectively, with 8 bases between them. Participants, about 18 to 90 years old, spanned some 23 US areas. Individuals in the exposed group had encountered a COVID-19 case within 2 weeks preceding study entry. Per the study methods: Reference gene primer amplification in the assay estimated nucleated cell counts. Clones were read by immunoSEQ multiplex PCR, and TCRdb kept only the in-frame ones, dropping some. V and J calls and clone size are given by that table; D and trimming were obtained from the DNA. The table lists about 180,000 clones, 80% of them singletons, with approximately 15% in the top ten.

This sequence joins TRBV5-4 and TRBJ1-5; possible D gene TRBD1, 5 bases. The sequence was collected from a man aged 60-69 years who had been exposed to COVID-19. What was sequenced was PBMCs or T cells enriched from blood (not recorded which). CDR3 amino acids: CASSLRGVQPQHF. The CDR3 DNA reads as TGTGCCAGCAGCTTGCGGGGGGTTCAGCCCCAGCATTTT.